These 10 T cell receptor beta chains share one sample of origin, sequenced in a study of breast tumors, draining lymph nodes, adjacent tissues. TCRdb used MiXCR to reprocess the multiplex PCR reads, holding one entry per CDR3 protein. The sample holds about 180,000 distinct CDR3 sequences, 30% to 35% seen once. The lymph nodes were axillary draining lymph nodes from breast cancer patients. The source material was axillary lymph node tissue. These TCRs come from a female donor with breast cancer. Some clones in this sample may be carry-over from other donors' samples.

In this sample, this clonotype turned up many times. The V call is TRBV5-5, the J call TRBJ1-4, with a tentative D call TRBD1 (5 bases). The CDR3 is made up of 14 amino acids. Germline lookup yields CDR1 SGHKS and CDR2 YYEKEE (reference sequence). Trimming removed 4 bases at V and 4 bases at J, with 11 bases between. The CDR3 sequence is CASSRRGDNEKLFF. Written as DNA, the CDR3 is TGTGCCAGCAGCCGCCGGGGGGATAATGAAAAACTGTTTTTT.

This clonotype occurred many times. CDR3 amino acids: CASKDPWGEGNQPQHF. In nucleotides, the CDR3 is TGTGCCAGCAAGGATCCGTGGGGGGAAGGCAATCAGCCCCAGCATTTT. The chain employs TRBV11-2 and TRBJ1-5, with D perhaps matching TRBD1 (5 bases). V lost 7 bases, J lost 2 bases, and 18 bases lay in between. The germline V gene has CDR1 SGHAT and CDR2 FQNNGV. CDR3 length: 16 residues.

Remarks on this clonotype: A much more abundant neighbour one base away suggests this may be a read error. This chain joins TRBV20-1 and TRBJ2-5, with no clear D. There are 14 residues in the CDR3. Looked up from germline, CDR1 is DFQATT and CDR2 is SNEGSKA (reference sequence). The CDR3 protein is CSATTPLDQATQYF. CDR3 coding DNA: TGCAGTGCCACAACCCCCCTCGATCAAGCGACCCAGTACTTC.

On this clonotype: Being one base from a much bigger clone, this may be a read error. J is TRBJ2-5 and V is TRBV11-1; TRBD2 matches at 8 bases. Germline V gives CDR1 SGHAT, CDR2 FQDESV (reference sequence). The CDR3 runs 15 residues. CDR3 nucleotides: TGTGCCAGCAGCTTAAACGGGAGGGCCGGGGAGACCCAGTGCTTC. Translating it yields CASSLNGRAGETQCF.

This clonotype occurred many times. The chain recombines TRBV2 with TRBJ2-3, with D possibly called TRBD1 or TRBD2 (5 bases each). Deletions cut 3 bases from V and 2 bases from J, with 12 bases between. The CDR3 runs 15 residues. Germline V gene data show CDR1 as SNHLY and CDR2 as FYNNEI. CDR3 amino acids: CASSDIPGHTDTQYF. CDR3 nucleotide sequence: TGTGCCAGCAGTGATATCCCGGGGCACACAGATACGCAGTATTTT.

Notes on this clonotype: A much larger clonotype is one base distant, so this may be a read error. The chain has TRBV9 and TRBJ1-2; 10 nucleotides match TRBD1. Germline values: CDR1 SGDLS, CDR2 YYNGEE. V dropped 0 bases and J dropped 13; count of bases not matched to a gene: 12. The CDR3 has 15 residues. CDR3 residues: CASSVAQPGQGFPTF. DNA for the CDR3: TGTGCCAGCAGCGTAGCCCAACCGGGACAGGGGTTCCCCACCTTC.

On this clonotype: A read error may be the cause here, since a much bigger clone is one base away. This chain connects TRBV7-3 to TRBJ2-1, with a possible D match to TRBD1 (7 bases). CDR3 length: 15 amino acids. V lost 6 bases and J lost 10, with 22 bases in between. In germline, CDR1 is SGHTA, CDR2 FQGTGA. In DNA form, the CDR3 reads TGTGCCAGCAGTAGGGGGACAGCGGGCGCCTACGAGCAGTTCTTC. Its translation is CASSRGTAGAYEQFF.

This clonotype was detected only a few times. The chain joins TRBV6-2 or TRBV6-3 to TRBJ2-7; 8 nucleotides agree with TRBD1. The CDR3 length is 14 residues. The V segment lost 7 bases and the J segment 2 bases; nucleotides outside the gene matches: 7. Germline V gene lookup returns CDR1 MNHEY and CDR2 SVGEGT. CDR3 sequence reads: CASKAQQGAYEQYF. CDR3 bases: TGTGCCAGCAAGGCCCAACAGGGGGCCTACGAGCAGTACTTC.

This clonotype came up many times. This chain uses TRBV19 with TRBJ2-6; D is possibly TRBD1 (5 bases). V shed 2 bases and J shed 0 bases, with 14 bases lying between them. CDR3 length equals 18 residues. The germline V gene encodes CDR1 LNHDA and CDR2 SQIVND (reference sequence). Here the CDR3 DNA reads TGTGCCAGTAGTATACTGACAGCGAGTCTCTCTGGGGCCAACGTCCTGACTTTC. Translation gives CASSILTASLSGANVLTF.

There are a few counts of this clonotype. The genes are TRBV3-1 and TRBJ2-1; the match to TRBD2 covers 12 bases. The junction had 13 bases not matched to a gene; V was cut back by 4 bases and J by 12 bases. This CDR3 contains 16 residues. Germline lookup yields CDR1 LGHDT and CDR2 YNNKEL (reference sequence). The CDR3 DNA is TGTGCCAGCAGCCCTAGCGGGGGGGCCACGCGCACGGGGCAGTTCTTC. Residues: CASSPSGGATRTGQFF.